These 17 T cell receptor beta chains originate from one sample sequenced in a study of T cells in Graves' hyperthyroidism and ophthalmopathy. TCR beta CDR3 sequences were amplified from RNA transcripts. Researchers ran a first-round RT-PCR on the TCR CDR3 using the HTBI primer set. TCRdb re-derived calls from the multiplex PCR reads in MiXCR, one entry per CDR3 protein. The sample lists about 590,000 distinct CDR3 sequences; more than 15% were seen once. Input material: blood. All receptors derive from a woman aged 30 to 39 with Graves' hyperthyroidism.

This clonotype was picked up a small number of times. The chain employs TRBV5-8 and TRBJ1-4; the match to TRBD1 covers 7 bases. The germline gives CDR1 SGHTS, CDR2 YDEGEE. CDR3 length: 14 amino acids. With 5 bases clipped from V and 8 bases from J, the junction kept 9 bases outside the gene matches. The CDR3 DNA follows: TGTGCCAGCAGATCCGGGACAGCTGGAGAAAAACTGTTTTTT. Its translation: CASRSGTAGEKLFF.

In its sample, this clonotype was seen many times. The chain's CDR3 is CASSGGGAPTDTQYF. CDR3 coding DNA: TGTGCCAGCAGTGGCGGGGGGGCCCCCACAGATACGCAGTATTTT. This chain links TRBV6-1 with TRBJ2-3, with 9 bases lining up with TRBD2. Germline CDR1 is MNHNS and CDR2 is SASEGT. V lost 4 bases and J lost 2; bases outside the gene matches: 4. The CDR3 is 15 residues long.

The chain joins TRBV14 to TRBJ2-1, with TRBD2 matching 9 bases. The CDR3 loop spans 17 amino acids. CDR1 is SGHDN and CDR2 is FVKESK in the germline V gene. V lost 0 bases and J lost 8; bases outside the gene matches: 11. The CDR3 region is CASSQDRGGRAFDEQFF. The DNA for the CDR3 is TGTGCCAGCAGCCAAGATCGCGGCGGGAGGGCCTTCGATGAGCAGTTCTTC.

The table lists this clonotype with many counts. The chain employs TRBV6-2 or TRBV6-3 and TRBJ2-7, with 7 bases matching TRBD2. The germline V gene has CDR1 MNHEY and CDR2 SVGEGT. J was trimmed by 3 bases and V by 7 bases; bases with no gene match: 15. There are 16 residues in the CDR3. For the CDR3, the DNA is TGTGCCAGCACACGAGGTTGGCGGGAGCTCTACTACGAGCAGTACTTC. Protein product: CASTRGWRELYYEQYF.

To note about this clonotype: This sequence may be a read error, since a much larger clone differs from it by one base. V usage is TRBV13 and J usage is TRBJ1-1, with D maybe TRBD1 (6 bases). Germline V lookup: CDR1 PRHDT, CDR2 FYEKMQ (reference sequence). The CDR3 length is 14 residues. CDR3 sequence: CASGDDGGDAEASF. DNA of the CDR3: TGTGCCAGCGGCGATGATGGGGGCGACGCTGAAGCTTCCTTT.

The CDR3 sequence is CASSLGGLAGGNDNEQFF. As DNA, the CDR3 is TGCGCCAGCAGCTTGGGGGGACTAGCGGGAGGGAACGACAATGAGCAGTTCTTC. The V and J genes are TRBV5-1 and TRBJ2-1, with 16 bases aligning to TRBD2. The CDR3 contains 18 residues. The germline gives CDR1 SGHRS, CDR2 YFSETQ. The V and J ends lost 0 bases and 5 bases, in that order; junction bases with no gene match: 5.

This clonotype came up many times. This chain joins TRBV11-2 and TRBJ2-1, with D perhaps assigned TRBD1 or TRBD2 (6 bases each). V was shortened by 0 bases and J by 3 bases, with 9 bases between the two germline ends. The CDR3 runs 15 residues. In germline, CDR1 is SGHAT, CDR2 FQNNGV. Here the CDR3 DNA reads TGTGCCAGCAGCTTAGAAGGGGGAGGCTACAATGAGCAGTTCTTC. This sequence encodes CASSLEGGGYNEQFF.

In nucleotides, the CDR3 is TGTGCCAGCAGATACCTAGCGGGAGTTAATTCCGAGCAGTACTTC. Translation gives CASRYLAGVNSEQYF. The chain has TRBV6-1 and TRBJ2-7, with 10 bases that match TRBD2. The ends lost 6 bases at V and 6 bases at J; junction bases unmatched: 11. CDR1 is MNHNS and CDR2 is SASEGT in the germline V gene. The CDR3 has 15 amino acids.

About this clonotype itself: Germline is not matched at one junction end, which may reflect a read error. This rearrangement joins TRBV7-7 to TRBJ2-5; 11 bases agree with TRBD2. Germline CDR1 is SSHAT and CDR2 is FNYEAQ (reference sequence). The CDR3 is 16 residues long. As DNA, the CDR3 is TGTGCTAGCAGCTCACAGACTAGCGGGAACGGAGAGACCCAGTACTTC. It encodes CASSSQTSGNGETQYF.

This clonotype has at least ten counts. The V call is TRBV27, the J call TRBJ2-1, with 9 bases fitting TRBD2. Trimming at V came to 3 bases and at J to 7 bases, leaving 10 bases not matched to a gene. Germline lookup yields CDR1 MNHEY and CDR2 SMNVEV (reference sequence). This CDR3 is built from 16 residues. CDR3 amino acids: CASSFHGTSISNEQFF. CDR3 nucleotide sequence: TGTGCCAGCAGTTTCCACGGGACTAGCATTTCGAATGAGCAGTTCTTC.

This clonotype has a handful of counts. This may be a read error, as it is one base from a much larger clone. The rearrangement uses TRBV11-1 and TRBJ2-7; D may be TRBD2 (5 bases). Trimming pared 3 bases from V and 6 bases from J, leaving 15 bases between. The V gene's germline CDR1 is SGHAT and CDR2 FQDESV (reference sequence). This CDR3 has 14 amino acids. CDR3 nucleotides: TGTGCCAGCAGCTTGACCCGGGAACCCTCCGAGCAGTACTTC. Residues: CASSLTREPSEQYF.

This clonotype was detected many times. The chain links TRBV20-1 to TRBJ1-1, with 9 bases fitting TRBD1. This CDR3 has 13 amino acids. Germline values: CDR1 DFQATT, CDR2 SNEGSKA (reference sequence). Unmatched junction bases numbered 7, after V lost 7 bases and J lost 4 bases. Here the CDR3 reads CSVPGQGSTEAFF. CDR3 in DNA: TGCAGTGTTCCGGGACAGGGTTCCACTGAAGCTTTCTTT.

The rearrangement links TRBV6-5 to TRBJ2-1, with D perhaps matching TRBD2 (7 bases). Germline lookup yields CDR1 MNHEY and CDR2 SVGAGI. This CDR3 has 15 residues. The ends were cut back, 3 bases at V and 12 bases at J, with 21 bases in the middle. The CDR3 spells CASSYGSGGGGRQFF. CDR3 nucleotides: TGTGCCAGCAGTTATGGTAGTGGGGGAGGGGGTCGGCAGTTCTTC.

The chain employs TRBV5-1 and TRBJ2-1; 10 bases fit TRBD2. Germline V lookup: CDR1 SGHRS, CDR2 YFSETQ. Trimming cost V 4 bases and J 5 bases; bases outside gene matches: 6. The length of the CDR3 is 15 residues. The CDR3 reads CASSTGTSDHNEQFF. CDR3 DNA: TGCGCCAGCAGCACCGGGACTAGCGACCACAATGAGCAGTTCTTC.

This clonotype was seen more than once but under ten times. The CDR3, as DNA: TGTGCCAGCAGCGCCCGGGACATCCTCTACGAGCAGTACTTC. It yields the protein CASSARDILYEQYF. The gene calls are TRBV14 and TRBJ2-7; weak D call: TRBD1 (6 bases). Between the trimmed V and J ends, which lost 5 bases and 3 bases, there was a span of 14 bases. This CDR3 is built from 14 residues. Germline V CDR1 and CDR2: SGHDN, FVKESK.

The J gene is TRBJ2-1, the V gene TRBV6-2 or TRBV6-3; D uncertain. Trimming stripped 6 bases from V and 5 bases from J, with 14 bases between. CDR3 size: 14 residues. Germline CDR1 reads MNHEY; CDR2 reads SVGEGT. The CDR3, as DNA: TGTGCCAGCAGACGACTTCAGCTAGACAATGAGCAGTTCTTC. Translation gives CASRRLQLDNEQFF.

A few counts support this clonotype. The chain is built from TRBV19 and TRBJ2-5, with D perhaps assigned TRBD1 or TRBD2 (6 bases each). The CDR3 has 18 amino acids. The V end was cut by 7 bases, the J end by 4 bases, with 28 bases between. Looked up from germline, CDR1 is LNHDA and CDR2 is SQIVND (reference sequence). This CDR3 is CASTAFLQEGGVGETQYF. The CDR3 DNA reads as TGTGCCAGTACCGCATTCCTTCAAGAGGGGGGCGTCGGAGAGACCCAGTACTTC.